The clone carrying this T cell receptor (beta chain) has only a few counts. Trimming left V 3 bases short and J 4 bases short, with 16 bases between. The CDR3 is 15 amino acids. Germline CDR1 reads SEHNR; CDR2 reads FQNEAQ (reference sequence). The data derive from a study of regulatory T cells in long-lasting Graves disease. Specified time point: newly diagnosed GD, antithyroid drugs for less than 3 months. There was RNA extracted from PBMCs, and the TCR library was made from it. Through Arm-PCR of CDR3 regions and iRepertoire HTBI primers, TCR beta libraries were built. TCRdb re-called the multiplex PCR reads with MiXCR, one entry per CDR3 protein. In the table there are about 470,000 distinct CDR3 sequences, 15% to 20% of which are singletons. The sample was also linked to a second study, of T cells in Graves' hyperthyroidism and ophthalmopathy.

V and J are TRBV7-9 and TRBJ2-7; D unresolved. This sequence originates from a man in his forties with Graves disease. This sample comprised peripheral blood mononuclear cells (PBMCs), obtained at new diagnosis, from a patient treated with antithyroid drugs. The CDR3: CASSFYVTPHYEQYF. The CDR3 bases are TGTGCCAGCAGCTTTTATGTGACACCCCATTACGAGCAGTACTTC.